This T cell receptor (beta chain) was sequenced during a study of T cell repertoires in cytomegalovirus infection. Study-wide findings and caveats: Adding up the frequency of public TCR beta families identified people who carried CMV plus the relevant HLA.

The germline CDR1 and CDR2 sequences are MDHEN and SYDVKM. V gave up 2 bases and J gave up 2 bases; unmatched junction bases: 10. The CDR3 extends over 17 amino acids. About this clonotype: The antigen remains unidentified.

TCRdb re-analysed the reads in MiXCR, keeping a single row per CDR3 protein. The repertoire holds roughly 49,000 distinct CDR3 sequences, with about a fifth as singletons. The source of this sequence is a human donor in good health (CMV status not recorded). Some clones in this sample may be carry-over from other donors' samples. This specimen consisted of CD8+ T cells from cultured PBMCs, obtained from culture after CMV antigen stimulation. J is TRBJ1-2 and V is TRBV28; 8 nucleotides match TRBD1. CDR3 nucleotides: TGTGCCAGCAGTTTACCTTGGACAGGGAACGGCAACTATGGCTACACCTTC. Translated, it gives CASSLPWTGNGNYGYTF.